This T cell receptor (beta chain) was observed in a study of metastatic and nonmetastatic thyroid tumors. Across the whole study: Across blood and tumor or nodule tissue, repertoires from malignant and benign thyroid patients were compared with one another.

The V gene's germline CDR1 is SNHLY and CDR2 FYNNEI. The CDR3 spans 14 residues. With 7 bases removed from V and 4 bases from J, the gap between germline ends came to 14 bases. Authors' methods: A papillary thyroid cancer distant-metastasis classifier was built from CDR3 differences across clinicopathological groups. TCRdb redid the clone calls on the PCR reads using MiXCR. The V and J calls were determined by TCRdb, not by the authors. The sample lists about 27,000 clones, approximately 15% occurring once. Patients were all untreated before their thyroid surgery. General study results and limits: The reported finding was significantly higher TCR beta diversity in malignant thyroid tumors relative to benign nodules, in blood and tumor.

This clone was seen only a few times. Its specificity is unknown. The sequence came from a male donor with papillary thyroid cancer or a benign thyroid nodule (not recorded which). Some clones in this sample may be carry-over from other donors' samples. Sequencing was performed on blood. The chain is built from TRBV2 and TRBJ1-5; TRBD1 might be the D (6 bases). The CDR3 DNA sequence: TGTGCCAGCACTTGGACAGATCGGAATCAGCCCCAGCATTTT. As protein: CASTWTDRNQPQHF.